The clone carrying this TCR beta chain came up many times. This sample was taken from a study of T cells in Graves' hyperthyroidism and ophthalmopathy. Authors of the study amplified TCR beta CDR3 regions from RNA transcripts. In the first-round RT-PCR of the TCR CDR3, the HTBI primer set was used. TCRdb independently ran MiXCR on the multiplex PCR reads; one entry per CDR3 protein. This table has more than 650,000 distinct CDR3 sequences, approximately 14% appearing once. The CDR3 is made up of 13 amino acids. Trimming took off 10 bases at V and 1 base at J, with 13 bases between the two ends. Looked up from germline, CDR1 is SNHLY and CDR2 is FYNNEI.

Sequenced sample: blood. The rearrangement uses TRBV2 and TRBJ1-1, with D possibly TRBD1 on 6 matching bases. The clonotype comes from a woman aged 18-29 years with Graves' hyperthyroidism. For the CDR3, the DNA is TGTGCCACCCGAGGAGGGGGGAACACTGAAGCTTTCTTT. Amino acids: CATRGGGNTEAFF.